The 29 T cell receptor beta chains given below trace back to one sample, sequenced in a study of T cell repertoires in cytomegalovirus infection. MiXCR, applied by TCRdb to the reads, yields one record per CDR3 protein. The sample includes more than 250,000 distinct CDR3 sequences, 25% of them seen just once. Their cognate antigens are unknown. This sample comprised cultured PBMCs, obtained from culture after CMV antigen stimulation. The source of these receptors is a human donor in good health (CMV status not recorded). Some clones in this sample may be carry-over from other donors' samples.

The CDR3 is CASTRSGRNEQFF. The DNA of the CDR3 is TGTGCCAGCACCAGAAGCGGGAGGAATGAGCAGTTCTTC. The chain couples TRBV7-2 to TRBJ2-1; 9 bases match TRBD2. This CDR3 region has 13 residues. Germline trimming cut 7 bases from V and 7 bases from J; bases unmatched to any gene: 5. Per germline, CDR1 SGHTA and CDR2 FQGNSA. Full variable domain (remainder filled in from reference TRBV7-2 and TRBJ2-1): GAGVSQSPSNKVTEKGKDVELRCDPISGHTALYWYRQSLGQGLEFLIYFQGNSAPDKSGLPSDRFSAERTGGSVSTLTIQRTQQEDSAVYLCASTRSGRNEQFFGPGTRLTVL.

The chain couples TRBV18 to TRBJ2-7; D tentatively reads TRBD1 or TRBD2 (5 bases each). The V end was cut by 1 base, the J end by 4 bases, with 11 bases between. Germline assignment: CDR1 KGHSH and CDR2 LQKENI. The CDR3 totals 14 residues. The DNA for the CDR3 is TGTGCCAGCTCACCACGAGGGACCGGTTACGAGCAGTACTTC. Protein sequence: CASSPRGTGYEQYF.

This clonotype has more than one count but fewer than ten. The J gene is TRBJ2-3, the V gene TRBV6-2 or TRBV6-3, with 7 bases lining up with TRBD2. V was clipped by 2 bases and J by 1 base; unmatched bases: 18. The CDR3 covers 20 residues. Germline V lookup: CDR1 MNHEY, CDR2 SVGEGT. Here the CDR3 DNA reads TGTGCCAGCAGTTACCTAACGTTAGCAAATGGAGCGGGACGCACAGATACGCAGTATTTT. This gives the protein CASSYLTLANGAGRTDTQYF.

The rearrangement uses TRBV27 and TRBJ2-5, with D possibly TRBD2 on 6 matching bases. V was trimmed by 2 bases and J by 1 base, leaving 11 bases between them. This CDR3 contains 15 residues. Germline-derived CDR1 and CDR2 are MNHEY and SMNVEV (reference sequence). The CDR3 protein is CASSLEGGTQETQYF. The DNA of the CDR3 is TGTGCCAGCAGTTTAGAGGGCGGGACCCAAGAGACCCAGTACTTC.

This chain joins TRBV11-3 and TRBJ2-1, with TRBD2 identical over 10 bases. Trimming cost V 3 bases and J 4 bases; bases outside gene matches: 6. Germline loops: CDR1 SGHNT, CDR2 YENEEA. This CDR3 is 16 amino acids long. This chain's CDR3 is CASSFLAGVTYNEQFF. The CDR3 nucleotides read TGTGCCAGCAGCTTCCTAGCGGGGGTGACATACAATGAGCAGTTCTTC. The variable domain in full, completed from reference TRBV11-3 and TRBJ2-1, reads EAGVVQSPRYKIIEKKQPVAFWCNPISGHNTLYWYLQNLGQGPELLIRYENEEAVDDSQLPKDRFSAERLKGVDSTLKIQPAELGDSAVYLCASSFLAGVTYNEQFFGPGTRLTVL.

This clonotype is termed medium-sized. This chain connects TRBV12-3 or TRBV12-4 to TRBJ2-3; no definite D call. The V end lost 6 bases, the J end lost 6 bases, and 16 bases lay between the germline ends. The CDR3 extends over 14 amino acids. DNA of the CDR3: TGTGCCAGCAGCCTTAGTGCGTCGTCGGATACGCAGTATTTT. Translating it yields CASSLSASSDTQYF.

J is TRBJ2-5 and V is TRBV7-8, with TRBD2 identical over 7 bases. The germline gives CDR1 SGHVS, CDR2 FQNEAQ. The CDR3 has 16 residues. Losses at the gene ends were 6 bases for V and 7 bases for J; bases not matched to a gene: 17. CDR3 DNA: TGTGCCAGCAGGCCGTTTGGGAGGGCCACGCGCGGGACCCAGTACTTC. Protein sequence: CASRPFGRATRGTQYF.

The chain carries TRBV28 and TRBJ2-4; D is possibly TRBD2 (6 bases). CDR1 is MDHEN, CDR2 SYDVKM, per germline. This CDR3 region has 15 residues. Trimming cost V 7 bases and J 1 base, with 14 bases left between them. The CDR3 DNA follows: TGTGCCAGCACCCTGGGGGGAATGGCCAAAAACATTCAGTACTTC. Translating gives CASTLGGMAKNIQYF.

The chain carries TRBV5-4 and TRBJ2-1, with D possibly TRBD1 on 6 matching bases. Trimming took 5 bases from V and 5 from J, leaving 11 bases between them. This CDR3 is 13 amino acids long. Germline loops: CDR1 SGHNT, CDR2 YYREEE (reference sequence). DNA for the CDR3: TGTGCCAGCAGATTCAGGGGCGACAATGAGCAGTTCTTC. This sequence encodes CASRFRGDNEQFF. Full variable domain (outside the CDR3, taken from reference TRBV5-4 and TRBJ2-1): ETGVTQSPTHLIKTRGQQVTLRCSSQSGHNTVSWYQQALGQGPQFIFQYYREEENGRGNFPPRFSGLQFPNYSSELNVNALELDDSALYLCASRFRGDNEQFFGPGTRLTVL.

The rearrangement uses TRBV19 and TRBJ2-1; D remains unclear. This CDR3 is 17 amino acids long. CDR1 is LNHDA and CDR2 is SQIVND in the germline V gene (reference sequence). V shed 7 bases and J shed 4 bases, with 23 bases lying between them. CDR3 loop: CASTPSRGASTYNEQFF. DNA for the CDR3: TGTGCCAGTACCCCTTCTCGTGGAGCCTCCACTTACAATGAGCAGTTCTTC.

This clonotype was recorded many times. The rearrangement uses TRBV7-8 and TRBJ1-5; 7 nucleotides agree with TRBD1. Trimming cost V 5 bases and J 9 bases; bases outside gene matches: 16. CDR1 and CDR2 from the germline V gene are SGHVS and FQNEAQ. There are 16 residues in the CDR3. This CDR3 is CASSARTGAGMWPQHF. Written as DNA, the CDR3 is TGTGCCAGCAGCGCCCGAACAGGGGCCGGCATGTGGCCCCAGCATTTT.

The V and J genes are TRBV7-2 and TRBJ2-6, with D perhaps TRBD1 (6 bases). V shed 7 bases and J shed 0 bases, with 13 bases lying between them. Germline values: CDR1 SGHTA, CDR2 FQGNSA. This CDR3 has 16 residues. The CDR3 region is CASTLDSRSGANVLTF. The CDR3 coding sequence is TGTGCCAGCACCCTGGACAGCCGCTCTGGGGCCAACGTCCTGACTTTC.

The V call is TRBV28, the J call TRBJ2-1, with TRBD2 matching over 7 bases. After removal of 1 base from V and 6 bases from J, the junction contained 9 bases not matched to a gene. The CDR3 is 16 residues long. CDR1 and CDR2 (germline): MDHEN, SYDVKM. The CDR3 DNA sequence: TGTGCCAGCAGTTTATTTTCGGGGAGGGTCTGCAATGAGCAGTTCTTC. This gives the protein CASSLFSGRVCNEQFF.

This clonotype was seen repeatedly, ten times or more. The chain carries TRBV5-1 and TRBJ2-1, with 11 nucleotides matching TRBD1. V dropped 0 bases and J dropped 5; count of bases not matched to a gene: 4. CDR1 and CDR2 from the germline V gene are SGHRS and YFSETQ. The CDR3 totals 16 residues. CDR3 in DNA: TGCGCCAGCAGCTTGGCCCCGGGACAGGGGGACAATGAGCAGTTCTTC. As protein: CASSLAPGQGDNEQFF.

The chain combines TRBV19 with TRBJ1-1; weak D call: TRBD1 (5 bases). The CDR3 is made up of 11 amino acids. Trimming took off 6 bases at V and 5 bases at J, with 7 bases between the two ends. Germline V gene sequence: CDR1 LNHDA, CDR2 SQIVND (reference sequence). The CDR3 nucleotides are TGTGCCAGTAGGGGACTTACTGAAGCTTTCTTT. It translates to CASRGLTEAFF. Looking up the rest from reference TRBV19 and TRBJ1-1 gives the full variable domain: DGGITQSPKYLFRKEGQNVTLSCEQNLNHDAMYWYRQDPGQGLRLIYYSQIVNDFQKGDIAEGYSVSREKKESFPLTVTSAQKNPTAFYLCASRGLTEAFFGQGTRLTVV.

This sequence joins TRBV4-3 and TRBJ2-2; D unclear. Trimming took 3 bases from V and 0 from J, leaving 5 bases between them. The CDR3 runs to 14 residues. In germline, CDR1 is LGHNA, CDR2 YSLEER. The CDR3 nucleotides read TGCGCCAGCAGCCACAGGTCGAACACCGGGGAGCTGTTTTTT. This translates into CASSHRSNTGELFF.

On this clonotype itself: This could be a read error, since a much larger clone is one nucleotide away. This chain links TRBV6-8 with TRBJ2-5, with D tentatively TRBD1 or TRBD2 (5 bases each). Germline-derived CDR1 and CDR2 are MNHGY and SAAAGT. The CDR3 runs to 16 residues. The CDR3 coding sequence is TGTGCCATCAGTTTTGACTCCGGGACGTATCAAGAGACCCAGTACTTC. As protein: CAISFDSGTYQETQYF.

The CDR3 nucleotides read TGTGCCAGCAGCCGAGGACTAGCGGGAGACCTCGAGCAGTACGTC. Translation gives CASSRGLAGDLEQYV. The chain uses TRBV7-3 and TRBJ2-7, with 13 bases that match TRBD2. From germline, CDR1 is SGHTA and CDR2 FQGTGA. This CDR3 is built from 15 residues. Trimming cost V 5 bases and J 6 bases; bases outside gene matches: 7.

This chain links TRBV6-1 with TRBJ2-7, with D tentatively TRBD1 (5 bases). CDR1 MNHNS and CDR2 SASEGT come from the germline V gene. The V end lost 7 bases, the J end lost 2 bases, and 18 bases lay between the germline ends. The CDR3 spans 15 residues. The CDR3 sequence is CASIVSTGSTYEQYF. CDR3 bases: TGTGCCAGCATAGTATCTACAGGATCTACCTACGAGCAGTACTTC.

This clonotype was seen at least ten times. As DNA, the CDR3 is TGTGCCAGCAGCTTAGGGACTAGCGGGAGAACGGAGCAGTTCTTC. It is translated as CASSLGTSGRTEQFF. V and J are TRBV7-2 and TRBJ2-1; TRBD2 aligns across 13 bases. The V gene end was trimmed by 1 base and the J gene end by 10 bases; junction bases not matched to a gene: 4. CDR3 length: 15 amino acids. Per germline, CDR1 SGHTA and CDR2 FQGNSA.

This clonotype was seen only a few times. The chain is built from TRBV19 and TRBJ1-5; D is undetermined. V was pared by 1 base and J by 3 bases, with 10 bases between. From germline, CDR1 is LNHDA and CDR2 SQIVND (reference sequence). This CDR3 is built from 15 residues. The DNA for the CDR3 is TGTGCCAGTAGTATAGTGGCAGTGAACAATCAGCCCCAGCATTTT. Translated: CASSIVAVNNQPQHF.

Points on this clonotype: This clone may be a read error of a much larger clone one base away. The chain carries TRBV6-2 or TRBV6-3 and TRBJ1-5; tentative D call: TRBD1 (5 bases). The germline V and J ends were trimmed by 10 bases and 7 bases, with 17 bases remaining between them. This CDR3 has 13 amino acids. Germline lookup yields CDR1 MNHEY and CDR2 SVGEGT. CDR3: CATHRWVRQPQHF. CDR3 DNA sequence: TGTGCCACCCACAGGTGGGTGAGACAGCCCCAGCATTTT.

This clonotype was counted only a few times. This chain uses TRBV19 with TRBJ2-2; TRBD2 might be the D (5 bases). This CDR3 is 16 amino acids long. CDR1 LNHDA and CDR2 SQIVND come from the germline V gene (reference sequence). Deletions cut 5 bases from V and 6 bases from J, with 19 bases between. CDR3 sequence (DNA): TGTGCCAGTAGTGCCGAGATTAGCGTTTTGGCCGGGGAGCTGTTTTTT. It translates to CASSAEISVLAGELFF.

This clonotype was seen a single time. The chain has TRBV28 and TRBJ2-1; D remains unclear. Trimming took off 6 bases at V and 7 bases at J, with 10 bases between the two ends. Germline values: CDR1 MDHEN, CDR2 SYDVKM. The length of the CDR3 is 12 residues. The CDR3 DNA reads as TGTGCCAGCAGAACTCACGGTAATGAGCAGTTCTTC. Its protein is CASRTHGNEQFF.

The chain recombines TRBV4-1 with TRBJ1-1, with D tentatively TRBD1 (5 bases). V was pared by 1 base and J by 4 bases, with 10 bases between. There are 14 residues in the CDR3. Germline assignment: CDR1 MGHRA and CDR2 YSYEKL. This CDR3 reads CASSQAQGGTEAFF. CDR3 bases: TGCGCCAGCAGCCAAGCGCAGGGTGGCACTGAAGCTTTCTTT.

This chain uses TRBV20-1 with TRBJ1-6, with a possible D match to TRBD1 (6 bases). The CDR3 spans 12 residues. The germline CDR1 and CDR2 sequences are DFQATT and SNEGSKA (reference sequence). V shed 6 bases and J shed 7 bases, with 10 bases lying between them. This CDR3 is CSAARGNSPLHF. The CDR3 nucleotides read TGCAGTGCGGCCAGGGGCAATTCACCCCTCCACTTT.

The V and J genes are TRBV19 and TRBJ1-2; D might be TRBD1 (6 bases). This CDR3 is 14 amino acids long. In germline, CDR1 is LNHDA, CDR2 SQIVND (reference sequence). V was trimmed by 7 bases and J by 1 base, leaving 13 bases between them. The DNA of the CDR3 is TGTGCCAGTACTCGACAGGCTATTAACTATGGCTACACCTTC. Translation gives CASTRQAINYGYTF.

This clonotype was counted between two and nine times. This sequence may be a read error, since a much larger clone differs from it by one base. The gene calls are TRBV3-1 and TRBJ1-1, with TRBD1 identical over 7 bases. This CDR3 contains 14 residues. V shed 4 bases and J 1 base; nucleotides not matched to a gene: 3. The germline V gene has CDR1 LGHDT and CDR2 YNNKEL (reference sequence). CDR3 coding DNA: TGTGCCAGCAGCCCCCGGGACAGGAACACTGAAGCTTTCTTT. It encodes CASSPRDRNTEAFF.

The rearrangement uses TRBV28 and TRBJ1-5, with D possibly matching TRBD1 (5 bases). V was clipped by 6 bases and J by 0 bases, with 18 bases between them. The CDR3 is made up of 17 amino acids. Per the germline V gene, CDR1 is MDHEN and CDR2 is SYDVKM. This CDR3 is CASSFMTAVYSNQPQHF. CDR3 nucleotides: TGTGCCAGCAGCTTCATGACAGCGGTTTATAGCAATCAGCCCCAGCATTTT. Combining the CDR3 with reference TRBV28 and TRBJ1-5 gives the whole variable domain DVKVTQSSRYLVKRTGEKVFLECVQDMDHENMFWYRQDPGLGLRLIYFSYDVKMKEKGDIPEGYSVSREKKERFSLILESASTNQTSMYLCASSFMTAVYSNQPQHFGDGTRLSIL.